The rows below give T cell receptor beta chains drawn from one sample of a study of T-cell reconstitution after alpha-beta-depleted transplantation in children. Each CDR3 protein is one row after TCRdb ran MiXCR on the PCR reads. This table holds 70,000 to 95,000 distinct CDR3 sequences, about 14% found once. Source: PBMCs, mostly from graft donor cells, taken 180 days after TCRalphabeta/CD19-depleted stem cell transplant. These receptors originate from a male patient between 2 and 10 years old who had a stem cell transplant for acute lymphoblastic leukemia, so the T cells may come from the graft donor. CDR3s include the opening cysteine and the closing phenylalanine or tryptophan. Each record gives: V gene, clone size, J gene, D gene, CDR3 length, CDR3 DNA, CDR3 protein. D genes are given only for firm matches. A row's size may be missing; if present it is once, few, many or a size class.

TRBV7-7	few	TRBJ2-3	.	15	TGTGCCAGCAGCCCAGGGGGGGCCATCACAGATACGCAGTATTTT	CASSPGGAITDTQYF
TRBV10-1	.	TRBJ2-1	.	12	TGCGCCAGCAGTGGGGGGTACAATGAGCAGTTCTTC	CASSGGYNEQFF
TRBV7-7	.	TRBJ2-2	.	16	TGTGCCAGCAGCTCCTCCGCGGGGCCCGGTCCCGGGGAGCTGTTTTTT	CASSSSAGPGPGELFF
TRBV9	many	TRBJ2-1	.	15	TGTGCCAGCAGCGTAGTAGGTCTAGGTGGGCTCGAGCAGTTCTTC	CASSVVGLGGLEQFF
TRBV20-1	many	TRBJ1-6	.	16	TGCAGTGCTAGAGCCGGGGGGACTTCATATAATTCACCCCTCCACTTT	CSARAGGTSYNSPLHF
TRBV29-1	.	TRBJ2-7	.	12	TGCAGCGTTGCTATAACCCTCTACGAGCAGTACTTC	CSVAITLYEQYF
TRBV7-2	few	TRBJ2-1	TRBD1	15	TGTGCCAGCAGACCGACAGGGAGCTCCTACAATGAGCAGTTCTTC	CASRPTGSSYNEQFF
TRBV20-1	.	TRBJ2-3	.	14	TGCAGTGCTAGAATCGCGGGTAGCACAGATACGCAGTATTTT	CSARIAGSTDTQYF
TRBV10-1	many	TRBJ2-2	.	12	TGCGCCAGCAGTTACAGCACCGGGGAGCTGTTTTTT	CASSYSTGELFF
TRBV4-1	.	TRBJ2-7	TRBD1	15	TGCGCCAGCAGCCAAGGGGACAGAGAGGATGTCGAGCAGTACTTC	CASSQGDREDVEQYF
TRBV20-1	few	TRBJ2-4	.	13	TGCAGTGCCCCCTCGGGAGCCAAAAACATTCAGTACTTC	CSAPSGAKNIQYF
TRBV3-1	.	TRBJ1-1	.	15	TGTGCCAGCACCTACATAGGGGCAGGGAACACTGAAGCTTTCTTT	CASTYIGAGNTEAFF
TRBV21-1	.	TRBJ2-1	.	18	TGTGCCAGCAGCAAAGCGTTTCCTCGGAGGGGGGCCGGCAATGAGCAGTTCTTC	CASSKAFPRRGAGNEQFF
TRBV12-3/TRBV12-4	.	TRBJ2-7	TRBD2	15	TGTGCCAGCAGTTTAGGGACTAGTGGCCTCTACGAGCAGTACTTC	CASSLGTSGLYEQYF
TRBV5-4	many	TRBJ2-6	.	14	TGTGCCAGCAGCTTGGGGGACGGGGCCAACGTCCTGACTTTC	CASSLGDGANVLTF
TRBV6-5	few	TRBJ2-7	.	14	TGTGCCAGCAGTTACTCGGGCAGGGCCTACGAGCAGTACTTC	CASSYSGRAYEQYF
TRBV6-2/TRBV6-3	.	TRBJ1-3	.	14	TGTGCCAGCAGTCGCCGGCTCACTGGAAACACCATATATTTT	CASSRRLTGNTIYF
TRBV2	few	TRBJ1-5	TRBD1	21	TGTGCCAGCAGTGGGGGCTGGTGGGGACAGGATTTTCCCGTCCGCAATCAGCCCCAGCATTTT	CASSGGWWGQDFPVRNQPQHF
TRBV7-2	.	TRBJ2-4	.	16	TGTGCCAGCAGCTCCGGCGCTCCCTTAGCCAAAAACATTCAGTACTTC	CASSSGAPLAKNIQYF
TRBV5-1	few	TRBJ2-3	.	14	TGCGCCAGCACCCCGGGTCAGGACACAGATACGCAGTATTTT	CASTPGQDTDTQYF
TRBV20-1	few	TRBJ1-2	TRBD1	13	TGCAGTGCTGTCCGGGACAGGGAATATGGCTACACCTTC	CSAVRDREYGYTF
TRBV12-3/TRBV12-4	few	TRBJ1-5	.	16	TGTGCCAGCAGTTTAGCCCCCCGCGGCCGAGATCAGCCCCAGCATTTT	CASSLAPRGRDQPQHF
TRBV5-1	few	TRBJ2-1	TRBD1	17	TGCGCCAGCAGCTTGGATCCGGACAGGGCGTCCTACAATGAGCAGTTCTTC	CASSLDPDRASYNEQFF
TRBV20-1	.	TRBJ2-1	TRBD2	16	TGCAGTGCTAGAGATTTAAGCGGGGGGAACTTCAATGAGCAGTTCTTC	CSARDLSGGNFNEQFF
TRBV20-1	many	TRBJ2-1	TRBD2	16	TGCAGTATTAGAACCCTGGGGGGGGGAGGCTACAATGAGCAGTTCTTC	CSIRTLGGGGYNEQFF
TRBV10-3	many	TRBJ1-5	.	12	TGTGCCATCAGGGATAGCAATCAGCCCCAGCATTTT	CAIRDSNQPQHF
TRBV7-2	few	TRBJ2-7	TRBD1	15	TGTGCCAGCAGCTTACGGTCAGGGGGCCCCTACGAGCAGTACTTC	CASSLRSGGPYEQYF
TRBV10-1	many	TRBJ2-5	TRBD1	16	TGCGCCAGCAGTGAGTCGGGACAGCTCTCGTGGGAGACCCAGTACTTC	CASSESGQLSWETQYF
TRBV5-1	few	TRBJ2-7	.	14	TGCGCCAGCCGCCCGGATAGGGACGGCTACGAGCAGTACTTC	CASRPDRDGYEQYF
TRBV5-1	.	TRBJ1-2	TRBD1	15	TGCGCCAGCAGCTTGACTTCGGGACAGGGGTATGGCTACACCTTC	CASSLTSGQGYGYTF
TRBV5-6	few	TRBJ2-5	TRBD1	15	TGTGCCAGCAGTCGTGGACAGGGGCAGGGAGAGACCCAGTACTTC	CASSRGQGQGETQYF
TRBV12-3/TRBV12-4	.	TRBJ2-3	TRBD1	15	TGTGCCAGCAGTTTAGGGACAGGAAACACAGATACGCAGTATTTT	CASSLGTGNTDTQYF
TRBV5-1	.	TRBJ2-7	.	14	TGCGCCAGCAGCCACGGACCCGGGAGACTCGAGCAGTACTTC	CASSHGPGRLEQYF